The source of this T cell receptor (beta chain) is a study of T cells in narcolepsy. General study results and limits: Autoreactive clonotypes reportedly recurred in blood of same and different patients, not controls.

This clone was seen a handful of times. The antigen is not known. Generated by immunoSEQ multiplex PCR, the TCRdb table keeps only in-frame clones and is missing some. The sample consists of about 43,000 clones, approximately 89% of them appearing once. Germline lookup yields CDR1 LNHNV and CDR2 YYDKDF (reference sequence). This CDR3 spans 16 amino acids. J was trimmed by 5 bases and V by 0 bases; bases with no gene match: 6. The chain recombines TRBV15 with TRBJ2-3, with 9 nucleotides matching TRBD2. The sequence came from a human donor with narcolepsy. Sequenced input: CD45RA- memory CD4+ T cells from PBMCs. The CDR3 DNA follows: TGTGCCACCAGCAGAGAGCGGGGGGGCCAGTTAGATACGCAGTATTTT. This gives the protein CATSRERGGQLDTQYF.